This T cell receptor (beta chain) was sequenced during a study of blood T cell repertoires in COVID-19. The assay was immunoSEQ multiplex PCR, and TCRdb's table has in-frame clones only and misses some. The table has around 160,000 clones, approximately 80% seen once. V lost 5 bases and J lost 8, with 12 bases in between. This CDR3 is built from 12 residues. This clone was counted a single time. The chain is built from TRBV12-3 or TRBV12-4 and TRBJ2-5, with D perhaps matching TRBD2 (5 bases). Input material: peripheral blood. The receptor comes from a man aged 55 to 70 with active or convalescent COVID-19. CDR3 sequence reads: CASSLSRGTQYF. The CDR3 region has the DNA TGTGCCAGCAGTCTCTCCCGGGGAACCCAGTACTTC.